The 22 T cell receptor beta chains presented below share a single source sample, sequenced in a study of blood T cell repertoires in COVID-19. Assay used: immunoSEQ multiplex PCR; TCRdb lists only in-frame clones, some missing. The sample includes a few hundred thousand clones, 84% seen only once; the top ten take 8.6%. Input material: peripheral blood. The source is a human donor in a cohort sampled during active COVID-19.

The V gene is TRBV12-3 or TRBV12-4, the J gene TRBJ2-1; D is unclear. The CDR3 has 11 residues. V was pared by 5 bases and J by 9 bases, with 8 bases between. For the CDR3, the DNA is TGTGCCAGCAGTCTCGTATCTGAGCAGTTCTTC. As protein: CASSLVSEQFF.

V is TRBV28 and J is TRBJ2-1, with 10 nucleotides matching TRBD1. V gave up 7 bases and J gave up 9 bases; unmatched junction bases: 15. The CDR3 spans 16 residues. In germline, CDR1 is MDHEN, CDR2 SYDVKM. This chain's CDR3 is CASTLPGDRGKVEQFF. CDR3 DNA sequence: TGTGCCAGCACCCTCCCGGGGGACAGGGGTAAGGTTGAGCAGTTCTTC.

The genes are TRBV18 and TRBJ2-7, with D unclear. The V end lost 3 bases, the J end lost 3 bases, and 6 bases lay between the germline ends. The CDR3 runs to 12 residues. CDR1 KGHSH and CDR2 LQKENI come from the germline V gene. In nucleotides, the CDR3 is TGTGCCAGCTCACCGAACATCTACGAGCAGTACTTC. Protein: CASSPNIYEQYF.

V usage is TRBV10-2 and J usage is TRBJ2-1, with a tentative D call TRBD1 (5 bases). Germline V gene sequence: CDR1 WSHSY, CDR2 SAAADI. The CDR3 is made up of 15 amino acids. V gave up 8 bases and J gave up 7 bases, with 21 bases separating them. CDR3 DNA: TGCGCCAGCCGAGGAAGGACACCGGCTGTAAATGAGCAGTTCTTC. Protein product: CASRGRTPAVNEQFF.

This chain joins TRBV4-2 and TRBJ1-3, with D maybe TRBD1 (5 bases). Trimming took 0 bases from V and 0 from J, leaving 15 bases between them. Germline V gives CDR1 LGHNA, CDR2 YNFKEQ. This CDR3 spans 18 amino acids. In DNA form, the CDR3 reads TGTGCCAGCAGCCAAGACCCAGCGGGACGGACCTCTGGAAACACCATATATTTT. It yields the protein CASSQDPAGRTSGNTIYF.

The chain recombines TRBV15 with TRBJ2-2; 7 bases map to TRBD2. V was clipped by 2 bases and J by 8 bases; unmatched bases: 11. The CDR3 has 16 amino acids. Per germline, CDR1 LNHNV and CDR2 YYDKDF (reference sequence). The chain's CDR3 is CATSRSRGYDLGELFF. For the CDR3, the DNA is TGTGCCACCAGCAGATCGCGGGGGTACGACCTTGGGGAGCTGTTTTTT.

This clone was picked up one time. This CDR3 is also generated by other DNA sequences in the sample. This chain's CDR3 is CASSQGGQGRGYTF. The CDR3 coding sequence is TGTGCCAGCAGCCAAGGAGGACAGGGTCGGGGCTACACCTTC. The V gene is TRBV3-1 (or the pseudogene TRBV3-2), the J gene TRBJ1-2; 8 nucleotides line up with TRBD1. Per the germline V gene, CDR1 is LGHDT and CDR2 is YNNKEL (reference sequence). The trim removed 1 base at V and 8 bases at J, leaving 6 bases unmatched. The CDR3 has 14 amino acids.

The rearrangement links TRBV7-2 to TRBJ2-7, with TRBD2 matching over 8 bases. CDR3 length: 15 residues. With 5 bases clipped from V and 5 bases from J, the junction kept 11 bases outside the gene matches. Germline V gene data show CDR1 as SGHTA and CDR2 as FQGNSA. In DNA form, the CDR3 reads TGTGCCAGCAGCAAAGGCCTGCTAGCGGGCCACGAGCAGTACTTC. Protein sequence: CASSKGLLAGHEQYF.

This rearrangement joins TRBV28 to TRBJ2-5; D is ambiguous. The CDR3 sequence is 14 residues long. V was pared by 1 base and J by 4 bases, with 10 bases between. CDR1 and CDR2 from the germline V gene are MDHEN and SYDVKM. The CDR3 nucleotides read TGTGCCAGCAGTTTATCCCGGTTCCGAGAGACCCAGTACTTC. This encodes CASSLSRFRETQYF.

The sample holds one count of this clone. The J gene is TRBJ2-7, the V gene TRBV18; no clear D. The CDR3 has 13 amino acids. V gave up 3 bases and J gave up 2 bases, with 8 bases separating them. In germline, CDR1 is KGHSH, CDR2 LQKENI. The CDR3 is CASSPPGTYEQYF. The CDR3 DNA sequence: TGTGCCAGCTCACCTCCTGGCACCTACGAGCAGTACTTC.

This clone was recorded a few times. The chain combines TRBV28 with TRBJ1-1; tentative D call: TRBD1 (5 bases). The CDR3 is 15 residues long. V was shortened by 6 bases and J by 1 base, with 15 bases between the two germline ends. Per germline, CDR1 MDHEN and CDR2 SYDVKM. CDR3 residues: CASRSGGEGNTEAFF. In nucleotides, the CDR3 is TGTGCCAGCAGGAGCGGGGGGGAGGGGAACACTGAAGCTTTCTTT.

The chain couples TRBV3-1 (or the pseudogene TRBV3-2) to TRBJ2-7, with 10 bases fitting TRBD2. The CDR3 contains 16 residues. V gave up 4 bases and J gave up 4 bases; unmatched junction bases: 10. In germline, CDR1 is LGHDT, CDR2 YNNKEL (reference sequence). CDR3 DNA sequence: TGTGCCAGCAGCCCACTCCCCCCAGCGGGAGGGTACGAGCAGTACTTC. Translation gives CASSPLPPAGGYEQYF.

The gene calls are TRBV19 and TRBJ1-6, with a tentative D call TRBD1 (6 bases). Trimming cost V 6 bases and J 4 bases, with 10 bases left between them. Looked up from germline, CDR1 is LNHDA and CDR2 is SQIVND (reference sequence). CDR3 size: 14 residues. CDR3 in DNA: TGTGCCAGTAGCCTCACAGGGTATAATTCACCCCTCCACTTT. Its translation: CASSLTGYNSPLHF.

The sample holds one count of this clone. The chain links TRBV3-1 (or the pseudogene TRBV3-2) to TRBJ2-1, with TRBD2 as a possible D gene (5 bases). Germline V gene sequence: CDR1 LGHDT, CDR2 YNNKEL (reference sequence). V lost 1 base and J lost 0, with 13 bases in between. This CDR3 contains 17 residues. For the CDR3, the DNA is TGTGCCAGCAGCCAAGTACCTAGCTTCGACTCCTACAATGAGCAGTTCTTC. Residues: CASSQVPSFDSYNEQFF.

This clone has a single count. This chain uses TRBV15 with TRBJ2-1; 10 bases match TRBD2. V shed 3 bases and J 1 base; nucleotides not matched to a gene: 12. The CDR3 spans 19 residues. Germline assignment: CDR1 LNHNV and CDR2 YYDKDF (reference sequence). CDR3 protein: CATSSTLAGLASSYNEQFF. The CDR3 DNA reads TGTGCCACCAGCAGCACTCTCGCGGGACTAGCGAGTTCCTACAATGAGCAGTTCTTC.

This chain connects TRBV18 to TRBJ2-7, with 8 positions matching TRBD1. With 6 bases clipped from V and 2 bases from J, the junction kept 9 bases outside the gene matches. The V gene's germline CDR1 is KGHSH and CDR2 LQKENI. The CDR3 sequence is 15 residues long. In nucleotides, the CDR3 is TGTGCCAGCTCGCCCCGACAGGGACAGGCCTACGAGCAGTACTTC. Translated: CASSPRQGQAYEQYF.

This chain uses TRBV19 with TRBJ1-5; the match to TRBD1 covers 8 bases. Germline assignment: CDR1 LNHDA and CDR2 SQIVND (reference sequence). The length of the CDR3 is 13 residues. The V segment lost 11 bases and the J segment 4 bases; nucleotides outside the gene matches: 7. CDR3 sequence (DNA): TGTGCCGCGCAGGGGGCCTGGAATCAGCCCCAGCATTTT. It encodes CAAQGAWNQPQHF.

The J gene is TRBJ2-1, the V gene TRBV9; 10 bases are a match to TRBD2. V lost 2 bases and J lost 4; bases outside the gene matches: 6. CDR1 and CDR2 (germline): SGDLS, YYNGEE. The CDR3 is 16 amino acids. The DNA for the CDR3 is TGTGCCAGCAGCGTCTCCGGGACTAGCGCATACAATGAGCAGTTCTTC. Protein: CASSVSGTSAYNEQFF.

The CDR3 nucleotides are TGTGCCAGCTCACCGGCCACTAGCGGGAGCTACGAGCAGTACTTC. It is translated as CASSPATSGSYEQYF. V and J are TRBV18 and TRBJ2-7; 11 positions match TRBD2. CDR3 length: 15 amino acids. Trimming cost V 3 bases and J 3 bases; bases outside gene matches: 4. Germline assignment: CDR1 KGHSH and CDR2 LQKENI.

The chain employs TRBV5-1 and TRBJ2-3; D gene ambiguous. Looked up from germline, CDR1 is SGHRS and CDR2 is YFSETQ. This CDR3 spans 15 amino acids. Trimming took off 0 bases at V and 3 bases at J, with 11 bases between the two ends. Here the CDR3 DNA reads TGCGCCAGCAGCTTGGTCCCGGGTTCAACAGATACGCAGTATTTT. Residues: CASSLVPGSTDTQYF.

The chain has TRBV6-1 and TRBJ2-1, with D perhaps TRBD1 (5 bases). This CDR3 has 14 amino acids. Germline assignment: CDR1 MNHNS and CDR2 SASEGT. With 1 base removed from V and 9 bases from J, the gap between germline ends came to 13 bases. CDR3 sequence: CASSEVSGAGEQFF. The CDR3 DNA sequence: TGTGCCAGCAGTGAAGTGTCTGGGGCCGGTGAGCAGTTCTTC.

CDR3 sequence: CASSEVWQGNGYTF. CDR3 DNA: TGTGCCAGCAGTGAAGTGTGGCAGGGGAATGGCTACACCTTC. The J gene is TRBJ1-2, the V gene TRBV6-1; TRBD1 might be the D (6 bases). Trimming cost V 1 base and J 6 bases, with 12 bases left between them. This CDR3 region has 14 residues. CDR1 is MNHNS, CDR2 SASEGT, per germline.